The 17 T cell receptor beta chains below come from one sample, sequenced in a study of regulatory T cells in long-lasting Graves disease. To make TCR beta libraries, researchers used iRepertoire HTBI primers and Arm-PCR of CDR3 regions. Each CDR3 protein is one row after TCRdb ran MiXCR on the multiplex PCR reads. This sample has fewer than 400,000 distinct CDR3 sequences; about 20% occur once, and the top ten carry just under 30%. Regarding time point: persistent/refractory GD, antithyroid drugs over 5 years with positive TRAb. With RNA extracted from PBMCs as input, the TCR library was made. The sample was peripheral blood mononuclear cells (PBMCs), taken when the disease was refractory, from a patient treated with antithyroid drugs. The origin of the receptors is a female donor with Graves disease.

This clonotype was counted ten times or more. The V and J genes are TRBV20-1 and TRBJ1-2; TRBD1 matches 9 bases. The length of the CDR3 is 15 residues. The V segment lost 5 bases and the J segment 6 bases; nucleotides outside the gene matches: 13. The germline CDR1 and CDR2 sequences are DFQATT and SNEGSKA (reference sequence). The CDR3 sequence: CSASPTGTGLNGYTF. CDR3 sequence (DNA): TGCAGTGCTTCTCCTACCGGGACAGGGTTGAATGGCTACACCTTC.

In its sample, this clonotype was seen many times. The chain is built from TRBV9 and TRBJ2-5, with D perhaps assigned TRBD1 or TRBD2 (7 bases each). The CDR3 is 16 residues long. Trimming left V 4 bases short and J 4 bases short, with 20 bases between. Germline values: CDR1 SGDLS, CDR2 YYNGEE. The CDR3 DNA is TGTGCCAGCAGCTCGGGCCCAGGGGGAGGGGGAGAGACCCAGTACTTC. Encoded protein: CASSSGPGGGGETQYF.

Comments on this clonotype: A read error may produce the germline difference seen at one junction end. This chain links TRBV7-2 with TRBJ2-5; 10 nucleotides agree with TRBD2. The CDR3 totals 16 residues. Germline V lookup: CDR1 SGHTA, CDR2 FQGNSA. The chain's CDR3 is CASSAVAGGYQEAQYF. The CDR3 DNA sequence: TGTGCCAGCAGCGCAGTAGCGGGGGGATACCAAGAGGCCCAGTACTTC.

The chain has TRBV20-1 and TRBJ1-2; 8 positions match TRBD1. V was pared by 0 bases and J by 5 bases, with 8 bases of the junction left unmatched. Germline values: CDR1 DFQATT, CDR2 SNEGSKA (reference sequence). The CDR3 has 15 amino acids. The CDR3 loop reads CSARDTRQGAYGYTF. CDR3 DNA sequence: TGCAGTGCTAGAGACACCCGGCAGGGGGCGTATGGCTACACCTTC.

This clonotype has ten or more counts. This chain uses TRBV7-9 with TRBJ1-6; D uncertain. This CDR3 has 16 amino acids. V was pared by 1 base and J by 6 bases, with 13 bases between. The germline CDR1 and CDR2 sequences are SEHNR and FQNEAQ (reference sequence). The CDR3 bases are TGTGCCAGCAGCTTAGGCGGCGCGGATCGTAATTCACCCCTCCACTTT. Its protein is CASSLGGADRNSPLHF.

The J gene is TRBJ1-5, the V gene TRBV20-1; D is undetermined. V lost 0 bases to trimming and J lost 5 bases, with 11 bases between them. The CDR3 totals 14 residues. Germline-derived CDR1 and CDR2 are DFQATT and SNEGSKA (reference sequence). CDR3 DNA: TGCAGTGCTAGAGAAAAGGCCTACTATCAGCCCCAGCATTTT. It codes for CSAREKAYYQPQHF.

This clonotype was observed a handful of times. This chain links TRBV7-9 with TRBJ2-1; TRBD2 aligns across 14 bases. The CDR3 contains 16 residues. Germline CDR1 reads SEHNR; CDR2 reads FQNEAQ (reference sequence). V was clipped by 4 bases and J by 10 bases; unmatched bases: 9. The CDR3 nucleotides read TGTGCCAGCAGCTCGTCAGGGACTAGCGGGAGAGGGGAGCAGTTCTTC. This sequence encodes CASSSSGTSGRGEQFF.

This clonotype was seen many times. The rearrangement uses TRBV2 and TRBJ2-7, with D perhaps matching TRBD1 (6 bases). V was clipped by 6 bases and J by 4 bases, with 16 bases between them. The germline V gene has CDR1 SNHLY and CDR2 FYNNEI. The CDR3 extends over 14 amino acids. The CDR3 nucleotides are TGTGCCAGCAGACCCCCGGGACAACTTTACGAGCAGTACTTC. Translation gives CASRPPGQLYEQYF.

This clonotype was detected many times. CDR3 bases: TGTGCCAGCAGCTTCGACAGGAATGAAAAACTGTTTTTT. The encoded protein is CASSFDRNEKLFF. The V call is TRBV11-2, the J call TRBJ1-4; maybe TRBD1 (6 bases). CDR1 and CDR2 (germline): SGHAT, FQNNGV. V gave up 3 bases and J gave up 5 bases, with 7 bases separating them. There are 13 residues in the CDR3.

This clonotype was detected ten times or more. V and J are TRBV6-1 and TRBJ1-1; 8 bases align to TRBD1. Trimming at V came to 4 bases and at J to 0 bases, leaving 16 bases not matched to a gene. CDR1 MNHNS and CDR2 SASEGT come from the germline V gene. This CDR3 is 19 amino acids long. CDR3 amino acids: CASSARIGTGYTMNTEAFF. The CDR3 DNA reads TGTGCCAGCAGTGCACGGATAGGGACAGGATATACCATGAACACTGAAGCTTTCTTT.

As regards this clonotype: This may be a read error: a much more frequent sequence differs by one nucleotide. The J gene is TRBJ1-4, the V gene TRBV12-3 or TRBV12-4; D is undetermined. This CDR3 comprises 12 residues. Trimming left V 5 bases short and J 10 bases short, with 11 bases between. CDR3 nucleotides: TGTGCCAGCAGTCGGGTTTTTGTAAAACTGTTTTTT. This codes for CASSRVFVKLFF.

About this clonotype itself: A far larger clone is only one base removed, so a read error is likely. V and J are TRBV12-3 or TRBV12-4 and TRBJ1-2, with TRBD1 as a possible D gene (6 bases). V was trimmed by 4 bases and J by 1 base, leaving 10 bases between them. The CDR3 contains 14 residues. Here the CDR3 reads CASSYREGNYGYTF. In DNA form, the CDR3 reads TGTGCCAGCAGTTACAGGGAAGGTAACTATGGCTACACCTTC.

J is TRBJ1-6 and V is TRBV5-1; 7 bases match TRBD1. V lost 4 bases to trimming and J lost 5 bases; unmatched junction nucleotides: 6. This CDR3 is 15 amino acids long. Germline CDR1 is SGHRS and CDR2 is YFSETQ. The CDR3 nucleotides read TGCGCCAGCAGCCCCGGGACAGAAGATAATTCACCCCTCCACTTT. This gives the protein CASSPGTEDNSPLHF.

The genes are TRBV28 and TRBJ2-7; D possibly uses TRBD1 or TRBD2 (6 bases each). Germline V gene lookup returns CDR1 MDHEN and CDR2 SYDVKM. The V end lost 7 bases, the J end lost 4 bases, and 20 bases lay between the germline ends. The CDR3 spans 15 residues. The CDR3 DNA reads TGTGCCAGCACTCCCGGAGGGGGGTTTGTATACGAGCAGTACTTC. Amino acid sequence: CASTPGGGFVYEQYF. Combining the CDR3 with reference TRBV28 and TRBJ2-7 gives the whole variable domain DVKVTQSSRYLVKRTGEKVFLECVQDMDHENMFWYRQDPGLGLRLIYFSYDVKMKEKGDIPEGYSVSREKKERFSLILESASTNQTSMYLCASTPGGGFVYEQYFGPGTRLTVT.

This clonotype has ten or more counts. This rearrangement joins TRBV3-1 to TRBJ2-7, with a tentative D call TRBD2 (5 bases). The CDR3 is 14 amino acids. Per germline, CDR1 LGHDT and CDR2 YNNKEL (reference sequence). With 4 bases removed from V and 7 bases from J, the gap between germline ends came to 17 bases. This CDR3 reads CASSRRGPSLEQYF. For the CDR3, the DNA is TGTGCCAGCAGCCGAAGAGGGCCCAGCCTTGAGCAGTACTTC.

The rearrangement uses TRBV7-9 and TRBJ2-2; perhaps TRBD2 as D (5 bases). Germline V gene lookup returns CDR1 SEHNR and CDR2 FQNEAQ (reference sequence). The CDR3 loop spans 15 amino acids. With 3 bases removed from V and 0 bases from J, the gap between germline ends came to 8 bases. The CDR3: CASSFRETNTGELFF. The CDR3, as DNA: TGTGCCAGCAGCTTTAGGGAGACGAACACCGGGGAGCTGTTTTTT.

This chain uses TRBV4-2 with TRBJ1-2; the D gene is possibly TRBD1 (5 bases). This CDR3 comprises 16 residues. Germline CDR1 is LGHNA and CDR2 is YNFKEQ. Trimming left V 0 bases short and J 8 bases short, with 19 bases between. The DNA for the CDR3 is TGTGCCAGCAGCCAAGACCCGGGACCGATGATTGAGGGCTACACCTTC. This encodes CASSQDPGPMIEGYTF.